The T cell receptor beta chain described here comes from a study of PD-1 blockade in classical Hodgkin lymphoma. Study-wide results and caveats: Excluded were patients who started nivolumab under 1 year after ASCT, a group that had lower diversity. Newly diagnosed and completely responding patients shared comparable baseline diversity. Only CD4+ TCR diversity, not CD8+, had risen significantly by C4D1.

Brentuximab vedotin exposure varied, and every patient relapsed after autologous stem cell transplantation. Patients had relapsed/refractory classical Hodgkin lymphoma with complete response, partial response or progressive disease as best response. This clone occurred a few times. Its antigen is unidentified. TCRdb's table, derived via immunoSEQ multiplex PCR, lists solely in-frame clones and lacks some. The table records roughly 34,000 clones, over 65% of them present only once. The TCR sequence derives from a human donor with classical Hodgkin lymphoma. This material consisted of peripheral blood mononuclear cells (PBMCs), taken before the second cycle of nivolumab.

CDR3 DNA sequence: TGTGCCAGCAGCTGGGGACAGGGCTCCTACGAGCAGTACTTC. This gives the protein CASSWGQGSYEQYF. The rearrangement uses TRBV7-2 and TRBJ2-7; 9 nucleotides agree with TRBD1. CDR1 and CDR2 (germline): SGHTA, FQGNSA. The J segment lost 0 bases and the V segment lost 4 bases, leaving 1 base of the junction unmatched. The CDR3 totals 14 residues. The variable domain in full, completed from reference TRBV7-2 and TRBJ2-7, reads GAGVSQSPSNKVTEKGKDVELRCDPISGHTALYWYRQSLGQGLEFLIYFQGNSAPDKSGLPSDRFSAERTGGSVSTLTIQRTQQEDSAVYLCASSWGQGSYEQYFGPGTRLTVT.